This T cell receptor (beta chain) originates from a study of radiotherapy plus CTLA-4 blockade in lung cancer. The data were produced by immunoSEQ multiplex PCR, yet TCRdb's version contains in-frame clones alone and is incomplete. Of 95,000 to 150,000 clones in the sample, 90% were seen once. The ends were cut back, 0 bases at V and 10 bases at J, with 10 bases in the middle. The CDR3 is 13 residues long. Germline assignment: CDR1 LNHDA and CDR2 SQIVND (reference sequence). This TCR came from a human donor with non-small cell lung cancer that progressed on radiotherapy plus ipilimumab. Sequenced material: peripheral blood, taken from a patient treated with radiotherapy plus ipilimumab. V is TRBV19 and J is TRBJ2-1; maybe TRBD1 (5 bases). DNA for the CDR3: TGTGCCAGTAGTATAGAAAGGGGTCAGGAGCAGTTCTTC. Protein: CASSIERGQEQFF.